The sequence of this TCR beta chain was determined in a study of T cell repertoires in cytomegalovirus infection. From germline, CDR1 is SGHTA and CDR2 FQGNSA. The CDR3 is made up of 14 amino acids. V lost 6 bases and J lost 3; bases outside the gene matches: 8. Using its own MiXCR run on the reads, TCRdb lists one record per CDR3 protein. The table has around 50,000 distinct CDR3 sequences, around 20% seen once; the top ten hold about 26%. Comment on this clonotype: The antigen is not known.

Here the sequenced sample was CD8+ T cells from cultured PBMCs, taken from culture after CMV antigen stimulation. V usage is TRBV7-2 and J usage is TRBJ2-7; 7 nucleotides match TRBD1. The sequence was obtained from a human donor in good health (CMV status not recorded). Some clones in this sample may be carry-over from other donors' samples. DNA for the CDR3: TGTGCCAGCAGGGACGATACAGGGGACTACGAGCAGTACTTC. It is translated as CASRDDTGDYEQYF.